This TCR beta chain came from a study of a mutant IDH1 vaccine in newly diagnosed glioma. Study context: Patients were pretreated with radiotherapy, temozolomide, or both, mostly both.

Time point in this sample: week 5, during vaccination. Vaccination used 300 ug of mutant IDH1 20-mer peptide per dose, with topical imiquimod. Profiled with immunoSEQ multiplex PCR; TCRdb holds only in-frame clones, not every one. The table records about 26,000 clones, more than 60% of them present only once. A single count supports this clone. Its specificity is not known. This CDR3 has 13 amino acids. Trimming left V 5 bases short and J 3 bases short, with 10 bases between. The germline CDR1 and CDR2 sequences are SGHTA and FQGNSA. The source is a man in his forties or fifties with glioma. Some clones in this sample may be carry-over from other donors' samples. The chain recombines TRBV7-2 with TRBJ1-1, with D perhaps TRBD1 (5 bases). The sample was PBMCs, taken from a glioma patient whose treatment included an IDH1 peptide vaccine. The CDR3 DNA reads TGTGCCAGCAGCATGGGACCCGACACTGAAGCTTTCTTT. Its protein is CASSMGPDTEAFF.